These 32 T cell receptor beta chains came from one sample sequenced in a study of T cell changes during pregnancy in multiple sclerosis. This table comes from immunoSEQ multiplex PCR, and its TCRdb copy is limited to in-frame clones, with some not included. The sample has about 44,000 clones, approximately 90% seen once. The sequencing here drew on CD4+ T cells from peripheral blood mononuclear cells, taken after pregnancy. These receptors all stem from a female donor with multiple sclerosis, enrolled in a pregnancy study.

The chain joins TRBV19 to TRBJ1-4, with D perhaps matching TRBD1 (5 bases). The germline CDR1 and CDR2 sequences are LNHDA and SQIVND (reference sequence). Trimming removed 6 bases from V and 6 bases from J, with 11 bases in between. The CDR3 sequence is 13 residues long. DNA of the CDR3: TGTGCCAGTAGGAACAGGTCGGATGAAAAACTGTTTTTT. Its translation is CASRNRSDEKLFF.

Only one count was recorded for this clone. The V call is TRBV9, the J call TRBJ2-5, with 10 bases lining up with TRBD2. V lost 7 bases, J lost 0 bases, and 6 bases stayed unmatched. CDR3 length: 15 amino acids. The germline gives CDR1 SGDLS, CDR2 YYNGEE. The CDR3 here is CASAPGLAYQETQYF. CDR3 coding DNA: TGTGCCAGCGCGCCGGGACTAGCGTACCAAGAGACCCAGTACTTC.

The gene calls are TRBV9 and TRBJ2-1; a weak D match, TRBD2 (5 bases). The CDR3 consists of 14 residues. Deletions cut 4 bases from V and 10 bases from J, with 18 bases between. Looked up from germline, CDR1 is SGDLS and CDR2 is YYNGEE. The CDR3 reads CASSSRSPGGEQFF. CDR3 nucleotide sequence: TGTGCCAGCAGCTCGCGAAGTCCCGGCGGGGAGCAGTTCTTC. The full variable domain, its missing parts supplied by reference TRBV9 and TRBJ2-1, is DSGVTQTPKHLITATGQRVTLRCSPRSGDLSVYWYQQSLDQGLQFLIQYYNGEERAKGNILERFSAQQFPDLHSELNLSSLELGDSALYFCASSSRSPGGEQFFGPGTRLTVL.

The chain carries TRBV5-1 and TRBJ1-3; 7 bases are a match to TRBD1. This CDR3 comprises 16 residues. CDR1 and CDR2 (germline): SGHRS, YFSETQ. The J segment lost 0 bases and the V segment lost 3 bases, leaving 6 bases of the junction unmatched. The CDR3 reads CASSYDTGVSGNTIYF. The CDR3, as DNA: TGCGCCAGCAGCTACGATACAGGGGTCTCTGGAAACACCATATATTTT.

The chain is built from TRBV6-5 and TRBJ2-1, with a possible D match to TRBD1 (6 bases). Trimming left V 4 bases short and J 4 bases short, with 11 bases between. This CDR3 has 14 residues. The germline V gene encodes CDR1 MNHEY and CDR2 SVGAGI. The CDR3 DNA reads TGTGCCAGCAGTTCAGGGGCGACATACAATGAGCAGTTCTTC. Translating gives CASSSGATYNEQFF.

The chain combines TRBV6-5 with TRBJ1-1; weak D call: TRBD1 (6 bases). The germline CDR1 and CDR2 sequences are MNHEY and SVGAGI. The CDR3 contains 15 residues. The germline V and J ends were trimmed by 5 bases and 6 bases, with 19 bases remaining between them. This CDR3 reads CASSPAGGRISEAFF. Written as DNA, the CDR3 is TGTGCCAGCAGTCCGGCGGGGGGGCGTATCTCTGAAGCTTTCTTT.

V gene TRBV7-3 combines with J gene TRBJ2-3; no reliable D call. Germline lookup yields CDR1 SGHTA and CDR2 FQGTGA. Trimming pared 2 bases from V and 1 base from J, leaving 7 bases between. CDR3 length: 14 amino acids. For the CDR3, the DNA is TGTGCCAGCAGCTTATTACCAGGCACAGATACGCAGTATTTT. This sequence encodes CASSLLPGTDTQYF.

The chain uses TRBV30 and TRBJ2-7, with TRBD2 matching over 11 bases. The V gene end was trimmed by 0 bases and the J gene end by 5 bases; junction bases not matched to a gene: 6. Germline values: CDR1 GTSNPN, CDR2 SVGIG (reference sequence). This CDR3 spans 15 amino acids. The CDR3 bases are TGTGCCTGGAGTGTACAACTAGCGGGAGTCAACGAGCAGTACTTC. Residues: CAWSVQLAGVNEQYF.

This chain joins TRBV29-1 and TRBJ1-2; D not resolved. This CDR3 has 14 residues. Germline loops: CDR1 SQVTM, CDR2 ANQGSEA. V lost 7 bases and J 4 bases, leaving 19 bases between the germline ends. CDR3 sequence reads: CSAGRETTVYGYTF. The CDR3 nucleotides are TGCAGCGCTGGGCGGGAGACAACCGTCTATGGCTACACCTTC.

The J gene is TRBJ2-3, the V gene TRBV6-4; 8 bases line up with TRBD2. The CDR3 contains 15 residues. With V trimmed by 3 bases and J by 2 bases, 4 bases remained unmatched. Germline assignment: CDR1 MRHNA and CDR2 SNTAGT. The CDR3 reads CASSETSAFTDTQYF. CDR3 in DNA: TGTGCCAGCAGTGAGACTAGCGCATTCACAGATACGCAGTATTTT.

The table lists this clone with a count of one. The genes are TRBV19 and TRBJ1-3; 7 bases agree with TRBD1. The CDR3 is 15 residues long. Germline V gene lookup returns CDR1 LNHDA and CDR2 SQIVND (reference sequence). Trimming at V came to 6 bases and at J to 2 bases, leaving 7 bases not matched to a gene. CDR3 loop: CASSYRGPTGNTIYF. CDR3 sequence (DNA): TGTGCCAGTAGCTACAGGGGACCTACTGGAAACACCATATATTTT.

This chain joins TRBV11-3 and TRBJ2-7; TRBD1 aligns across 8 bases. The V gene end was trimmed by 5 bases and the J gene end by 0 bases; junction bases not matched to a gene: 6. Germline V gene lookup returns CDR1 SGHNT and CDR2 YENEEA. This CDR3 contains 15 residues. CDR3 sequence: CASSPGTGSSYEQYF. The CDR3 DNA is TGTGCCAGCAGCCCAGGGACAGGTAGCTCCTACGAGCAGTACTTC.

This chain joins TRBV10-3 and TRBJ2-1; D is perhaps TRBD2 (6 bases). Looked up from germline, CDR1 is ENHRY and CDR2 is SYGVKD. CDR3 length: 17 amino acids. Trimming left V 0 bases short and J 3 bases short, with 15 bases between. The CDR3 loop reads CAISESVQETSYNEQFF. In DNA form, the CDR3 reads TGTGCCATCAGTGAGTCGGTTCAAGAGACTAGCTACAATGAGCAGTTCTTC.

This chain joins TRBV7-2 and TRBJ2-1, with TRBD2 matching over 10 bases. Germline lookup yields CDR1 SGHTA and CDR2 FQGNSA. V dropped 5 bases and J dropped 3; count of bases not matched to a gene: 4. The CDR3 sequence is 15 residues long. The CDR3 DNA is TGTGCCAGCAGCGCAGGACTAGCGGTCTACAATGAGCAGTTCTTC. Amino acids: CASSAGLAVYNEQFF.

The chain has TRBV6-4 and TRBJ2-1; 7 bases fit TRBD2. V gave up 8 bases and J gave up 8 bases; unmatched junction bases: 9. The CDR3 runs to 13 residues. The V gene's germline CDR1 is MRHNA and CDR2 SNTAGT. The CDR3 coding sequence is TGTGCCAGCGGGGCGGGAGCGAAACATGAGCAGTTCTTC. It encodes CASGAGAKHEQFF.

This clone is a singleton in its sample. V is TRBV7-6 and J is TRBJ2-5; TRBD2 agrees at 15 bases. The ends lost 5 bases at V and 3 bases at J; junction bases unmatched: 4. Germline lookup yields CDR1 SGHVS and CDR2 FNYEAQ. The CDR3 is 16 residues long. CDR3 sequence reads: CASSARTSGREETQYF. Written as DNA, the CDR3 is TGTGCCAGCAGCGCCCGGACTAGCGGGAGGGAAGAGACCCAGTACTTC.

The chain uses TRBV5-1 and TRBJ2-7; TRBD2 matches 9 bases. The CDR3 is 16 residues long. CDR1 and CDR2 from the germline V gene are SGHRS and YFSETQ. Germline trimming cut 4 bases from V and 2 bases from J; bases unmatched to any gene: 10. DNA of the CDR3: TGCGCCAGCAGCGCGGTAGCGGGAGTCTCCCCCTACGAGCAGTACTTC. The encoded protein is CASSAVAGVSPYEQYF.

The chain uses TRBV27 and TRBJ2-7, with 7 positions matching TRBD2. CDR1 and CDR2 from the germline V gene are MNHEY and SMNVEV (reference sequence). This CDR3 has 14 residues. Germline trimming cut 2 bases from V and 6 bases from J; bases unmatched to any gene: 7. CDR3 coding DNA: TGTGCCAGCAGTTTAGCGGGCGGGAGAACCGAGCAGTACTTC. Amino acid sequence: CASSLAGGRTEQYF.

The CDR3 bases are TGTGCCAGCAGTAGAACTCCCGGACAGGGGAAAACTGAAGCTTTCTTT. This gives the protein CASSRTPGQGKTEAFF. The chain is built from TRBV6-4 and TRBJ1-1, with 9 positions matching TRBD1. V was clipped by 5 bases and J by 5 bases; unmatched bases: 12. CDR1 is MRHNA, CDR2 SNTAGT, per germline. The CDR3 extends over 16 amino acids.

This rearrangement joins TRBV5-1 to TRBJ1-5; D not certain. The germline V gene has CDR1 SGHRS and CDR2 YFSETQ. The CDR3 spans 13 residues. Trimming left V 2 bases short and J 5 bases short, with 8 bases between. CDR3 DNA: TGCGCCAGCAGCTTTTCCGTTGATCAGCCCCAGCATTTT. As protein: CASSFSVDQPQHF.

This chain connects TRBV2 to TRBJ2-1; TRBD2 matches at 15 bases. The CDR3 is 16 residues long. CDR1 SNHLY and CDR2 FYNNEI come from the germline V gene. Losses at the gene ends were 3 bases for V and 7 bases for J; bases not matched to a gene: 4. CDR3 sequence: CASSDGLAGGSNEQFF. As DNA, the CDR3 is TGTGCCAGCAGTGATGGACTAGCGGGAGGGAGTAATGAGCAGTTCTTC.

The chain joins TRBV11-3 to TRBJ2-2; D may be TRBD1 (5 bases). The CDR3 runs to 18 residues. Germline V CDR1 and CDR2: SGHNT, YENEEA. The V and J ends lost 5 bases and 2 bases respectively, with 21 bases between them. The chain's CDR3 is CASSPRGGSFLNTGELFF. Written as DNA, the CDR3 is TGTGCCAGCAGCCCAAGGGGTGGAAGTTTCCTTAACACCGGGGAGCTGTTTTTT.

DNA for the CDR3: TGTGCCAGCTCACCGCACAGGGACAATGAGCAGTTCTTC. Translation gives CASSPHRDNEQFF. This chain links TRBV18 with TRBJ2-1, with a weak D call TRBD1 (6 bases). The V and J ends lost 3 bases and 5 bases respectively, with 8 bases between them. From germline, CDR1 is KGHSH and CDR2 LQKENI. The CDR3 runs to 13 residues. Full variable domain (rest looked up from reference TRBV18 and TRBJ2-1): NAGVMQNPRHLVRRRGQEARLRCSPMKGHSHVYWYRQLPEEGLKFMVYLQKENIIDESGMPKERFSAEFPKEGPSILRIQQVVRGDSAAYFCASSPHRDNEQFFGPGTRLTVL.

The chain links TRBV6-5 to TRBJ2-1; TRBD2 matches at 12 bases. V lost 5 bases, J lost 6 bases, and 5 bases stayed unmatched. CDR1 and CDR2 (germline): MNHEY, SVGAGI. This CDR3 spans 15 amino acids. CDR3 sequence: CASSATSGRTNEQFF. In nucleotides, the CDR3 is TGTGCCAGCAGTGCGACTAGCGGGAGAACCAATGAGCAGTTCTTC.

The chain carries TRBV5-1 and TRBJ2-5; D is perhaps TRBD2 (7 bases). Trimming removed 6 bases from V and 1 base from J, with 16 bases in between. The CDR3 is 15 amino acids. From germline, CDR1 is SGHRS and CDR2 YFSETQ. The CDR3 spells CASNVGGGGQETQYF. For the CDR3, the DNA is TGCGCCAGCAACGTGGGGGGAGGGGGCCAAGAGACCCAGTACTTC.

The chain recombines TRBV5-1 with TRBJ2-7, with TRBD2 matching over 15 bases. In germline, CDR1 is SGHRS, CDR2 YFSETQ. The CDR3 covers 17 residues. The junction had 8 bases not matched to a gene; V was cut back by 3 bases and J by 4 bases. This chain's CDR3 is CASSSIGLAGGYYEQYF. CDR3 in DNA: TGCGCCAGCAGCTCGATCGGACTAGCGGGAGGGTATTACGAGCAGTACTTC.

This clone was detected a few times. The gene calls are TRBV7-7 and TRBJ2-1; TRBD1 matches 9 bases. Germline V gene data show CDR1 as SSHAT and CDR2 as FNYEAQ (reference sequence). The CDR3 is 15 residues long. The junction had 6 bases not matched to a gene; V was cut back by 5 bases and J by 4 bases. CDR3 sequence (DNA): TGTGCCAGCAGCACATCACAGGGGGCTTACAATGAGCAGTTCTTC. As protein: CASSTSQGAYNEQFF.

This chain uses TRBV19 with TRBJ2-2, with TRBD1 matching over 10 bases. CDR3 size: 16 residues. The junction had 10 bases not matched to a gene; V was cut back by 8 bases and J by 4 bases. CDR1 is LNHDA, CDR2 SQIVND, per germline (reference sequence). The CDR3 sequence: CASHTGTGAGTGELFF. CDR3 DNA: TGTGCCAGTCATACCGGGACAGGGGCTGGCACCGGGGAGCTGTTTTTT.

The chain joins TRBV5-1 to TRBJ2-7; 9 bases are shared with TRBD1. Trimming at V came to 2 bases and at J to 2 bases, leaving 8 bases not matched to a gene. This CDR3 is 16 amino acids long. Germline assignment: CDR1 SGHRS and CDR2 YFSETQ. Here the CDR3 DNA reads TGCGCCAGCAGCTTCGGGACAGGGTGGGCCACCTACGAGCAGTACTTC. This translates into CASSFGTGWATYEQYF.

This chain links TRBV10-3 with TRBJ2-3, with TRBD2 matching 12 bases. From germline, CDR1 is ENHRY and CDR2 SYGVKD. The CDR3 has 16 residues. The V gene end was trimmed by 10 bases and the J gene end by 2 bases; junction bases not matched to a gene: 10. Here the CDR3 reads CATNPWTSGNTDTQYF. The CDR3 coding sequence is TGTGCCACTAACCCCTGGACTAGCGGGAACACAGATACGCAGTATTTT.

V and J are TRBV28 and TRBJ1-2; D call uncertain. V lost 3 bases and J 4 bases, leaving 9 bases between the germline ends. The CDR3 sequence is 13 residues long. Germline V gene lookup returns CDR1 MDHEN and CDR2 SYDVKM. The CDR3 DNA reads as TGTGCCAGCAGTTTCTCGAGTTCCTATGGCTACACCTTC. This codes for CASSFSSSYGYTF.

The chain uses TRBV5-1 and TRBJ2-6; 10 bases line up with TRBD1. The CDR3 consists of 17 residues. With V trimmed by 4 bases and J by 0 bases, 4 bases remained unmatched. Germline V gene lookup returns CDR1 SGHRS and CDR2 YFSETQ. For the CDR3, the DNA is TGCGCCAGCAGCCCCGGGGACAGGGGCTCTGGGGCCAACGTCCTGACTTTC. Translating gives CASSPGDRGSGANVLTF.